These 25 T cell receptor beta chains share one sample of origin, sequenced in a study of CD8+ T cells in alopecia areata. Following RNA extraction, reverse transcription yielded cDNA that acted as the sequencing template. Sequenced by immunoSEQ multiplex PCR; TCRdb stores in-frame clones only, minus some. The sample gives over 150,000 clones, about three fifths of which show up once; over 0.55% is in the top ten. Treatment meaning: oral pan-JAK inhibitor, 5-10 mg twice daily. The sequencing here drew on CD4+ T cells sorted from blood, taken at week 4, from a patient treated with tofacitinib. The receptor source for this set is a human donor with alopecia areata.

This chain connects TRBV29-1 to TRBJ2-3, with 7 bases identical to TRBD1. Trimming at V came to 7 bases and at J to 4 bases, leaving 5 bases not matched to a gene. This CDR3 has 12 residues. Germline loops: CDR1 SQVTM, CDR2 ANQGSEA. CDR3 protein: CSGRQGPDTQYF. DNA for the CDR3: TGCAGCGGCAGACAGGGCCCAGATACGCAGTATTTT.

The chain employs TRBV28 and TRBJ2-5, with TRBD2 identical over 8 bases. The CDR3 covers 11 residues. The germline CDR1 and CDR2 sequences are MDHEN and SYDVKM. The V gene end was trimmed by 4 bases and the J gene end by 10 bases; junction bases not matched to a gene: 2. CDR3 sequence: CASSSTSGQYF. The CDR3 bases are TGTGCCAGCAGTTCAACTAGCGGCCAGTACTTC.

The chain combines TRBV6-5 with TRBJ2-5, with D unclear. Between the trimmed V and J ends, which lost 7 bases and 2 bases, there was a span of 14 bases. CDR3 length: 14 residues. The germline V gene encodes CDR1 MNHEY and CDR2 SVGAGI. The CDR3 region has the DNA TGTGCCAGCACGAAATCGACATCTCAAGAGACCCAGTACTTC. Its protein product is CASTKSTSQETQYF.

The genes are TRBV4-2 and TRBJ2-7; D could derive from TRBD1 or TRBD2 (5 bases each). Trimming removed 5 bases from V and 0 bases from J, with 14 bases in between. Per the germline V gene, CDR1 is LGHNA and CDR2 is YNFKEQ. The CDR3 runs to 15 residues. The CDR3 nucleotides are TGTGCCAGCAGCAAATCCGGGACCAGCTCCTACGAGCAGTACTTC. Amino acids: CASSKSGTSSYEQYF.

The chain uses TRBV7-9 and TRBJ1-2; no reliable D call. V lost 0 bases and J 7 bases, leaving 12 bases between the germline ends. The CDR3 covers 14 residues. Germline V gives CDR1 SEHNR, CDR2 FQNEAQ (reference sequence). This CDR3 is CASSLAGRSGGYTF. CDR3 nucleotides: TGTGCCAGCAGCTTAGCGGGCAGATCGGGTGGCTACACCTTC.

V and J are TRBV5-1 and TRBJ2-6, with D possibly being TRBD2 (5 bases). V lost 4 bases and J 4 bases, leaving 15 bases between the germline ends. Germline CDR1 and CDR2: SGHRS and YFSETQ. The CDR3 contains 16 residues. In DNA, the CDR3 is TGCGCCAGCAGCAGGGAACTAGGATCCGGGGCCAACGTCCTGACTTTC. Protein sequence: CASSRELGSGANVLTF. The entire variable domain, with the rest obtained from reference TRBV5-1 and TRBJ2-6, is as follows: KAGVTQTPRYLIKTRGQQVTLSCSPISGHRSVSWYQQTPGQGLQFLFEYFSETQRNKGNFPGRFSGRQFSNSRSEMNVSTLELGDSALYLCASSRELGSGANVLTFGAGSRLTVL.

This clone was seen just once. This chain connects TRBV30 to TRBJ1-4; D is possibly TRBD1 (5 bases). V lost 5 bases and J 5 bases, leaving 9 bases between the germline ends. Germline V gives CDR1 GTSNPN, CDR2 SVGIG (reference sequence). This CDR3 spans 12 amino acids. The CDR3 DNA reads TGTGCCTGGGGGACGGGAAATGAAAAACTGTTTTTT. This codes for CAWGTGNEKLFF. Supplemented by reference TRBV30 and TRBJ1-4, the full variable domain reads SQTIHQWPATLVQPVGSPLSLECTVEGTSNPNLYWYRQAAGRGLQLLFYSVGIGQISSEVPQNLSASRPQDRQFILSSKKLLLSDSGFYLCAWGTGNEKLFFGSGTQLSVL.

The chain recombines TRBV5-1 with TRBJ2-3; D uncertain. V gave up 0 bases and J gave up 0 bases, with 8 bases separating them. CDR3 length: 15 amino acids. The germline V gene encodes CDR1 SGHRS and CDR2 YFSETQ. Here the CDR3 reads CASSLALISTDTQYF. CDR3 DNA sequence: TGCGCCAGCAGCTTGGCGCTTATTAGCACAGATACGCAGTATTTT. The entire variable domain, with the rest obtained from reference TRBV5-1 and TRBJ2-3, is as follows: KAGVTQTPRYLIKTRGQQVTLSCSPISGHRSVSWYQQTPGQGLQFLFEYFSETQRNKGNFPGRFSGRQFSNSRSEMNVSTLELGDSALYLCASSLALISTDTQYFGPGTRLTVL.

This chain uses TRBV18 with TRBJ1-4, with D unresolved. V was shortened by 3 bases and J by 3 bases, with 11 bases between the two germline ends. Per the germline V gene, CDR1 is KGHSH and CDR2 is LQKENI. This CDR3 region has 15 residues. CDR3 sequence: CASSPARAANEKLFF. DNA of the CDR3: TGTGCCAGCTCACCGGCTCGCGCTGCTAATGAAAAACTGTTTTTT.

This clone came up once. The V gene is TRBV15, the J gene TRBJ2-1; D might be TRBD2 (6 bases). Germline-derived CDR1 and CDR2 are LNHNV and YYDKDF (reference sequence). CDR3 length: 16 amino acids. The V gene lost 1 base and the J gene lost 2 bases, with 12 bases spanning the gap. The CDR3 loop is CATSRGGGTPYNEQFF. The CDR3 coding sequence is TGTGCCACCAGCAGAGGGGGCGGGACCCCCTACAATGAGCAGTTCTTC.

The rearrangement joins TRBV7-2 to TRBJ2-3; perhaps TRBD2 as D (6 bases). CDR1 and CDR2 from the germline V gene are SGHTA and FQGNSA. This CDR3 has 15 residues. V was clipped by 2 bases and J by 4 bases, with 13 bases between them. CDR3 nucleotide sequence: TGTGCCAGCAGCTTATTATCGGGGGTGCCAGATACGCAGTATTTT. Protein sequence: CASSLLSGVPDTQYF.

V gene TRBV19 combines with J gene TRBJ2-7, with TRBD1 matching 9 bases. Germline lookup yields CDR1 LNHDA and CDR2 SQIVND (reference sequence). The trim removed 6 bases at V and 4 bases at J, leaving 10 bases unmatched. The CDR3 contains 15 residues. CDR3 amino acids: CASSLRDRAGYEQYF. The CDR3 region has the DNA TGTGCCAGTAGCCTCCGGGACAGGGCAGGATACGAGCAGTACTTC.

The rearrangement joins TRBV23-1 to TRBJ2-4, with 10 bases fitting TRBD2. TRBV23-1 is classed as an ORF, of uncertain function. V dropped 0 bases and J dropped 7; count of bases not matched to a gene: 3. The CDR3 is 15 residues long. The CDR3, as DNA: TGCGCCAGCAGTCAATCCACTAGCGGGACCAACATTCAGTACTTC. It yields the protein CASSQSTSGTNIQYF.

This clone was found a few times. This rearrangement joins TRBV5-1 to TRBJ2-1; D is undetermined. The V gene's germline CDR1 is SGHRS and CDR2 YFSETQ. The CDR3 spans 14 residues. Between the trimmed V and J ends, which lost 4 bases and 5 bases, there was a span of 13 bases. In nucleotides, the CDR3 is TGCGCCAGCAGCGCGTTGGACCGTAACAATGAGCAGTTCTTC. Residues: CASSALDRNNEQFF.

This clone was counted between two and nine times. The gene calls are TRBV29-1 and TRBJ2-7; TRBD2 agrees at 8 bases. Germline CDR1 SQVTM, CDR2 ANQGSEA. The CDR3 has 15 amino acids. The ends lost 6 bases at V and 0 bases at J; junction bases unmatched: 10. CDR3 nucleotides: TGCAGCGTGCGGTGGGCGGGAGGCACCTCCTACGAGCAGTACTTC. Amino acid sequence: CSVRWAGGTSYEQYF.

The chain combines TRBV7-3 with TRBJ1-2, with D perhaps TRBD1 (6 bases). Per germline, CDR1 SGHTA and CDR2 FQGTGA. The V and J ends lost 0 bases and 0 bases respectively, with 11 bases between them. The CDR3 has 16 amino acids. The CDR3 region has the DNA TGTGCCAGCAGCTTAACGGGACACAAGACTAACTATGGCTACACCTTC. Its translation is CASSLTGHKTNYGYTF.

This chain joins TRBV7-9 and TRBJ2-5; 9 bases agree with TRBD2. CDR1 SEHNR and CDR2 FQNEAQ come from the germline V gene (reference sequence). Trimming took 0 bases from V and 4 from J; bases not matched to a gene: 9. The CDR3 has 17 residues. CDR3 nucleotide sequence: TGTGCCAGCAGCTTAGCAGAGGTTAGCGGGAGTGGAGAGACCCAGTACTTC. This encodes CASSLAEVSGSGETQYF.

This clone was seen only a few times. At the DNA level, this CDR3 is encoded by other sequences in the same sample as well. The chain has TRBV29-1 and TRBJ2-7, with D perhaps matching TRBD1 (6 bases). This CDR3 spans 12 amino acids. V lost 2 bases, J lost 4 bases, and 9 bases lay in between. Germline CDR1 is SQVTM and CDR2 is ANQGSEA. The chain's CDR3 is CSVERGGYEQYF. CDR3 DNA: TGCAGCGTTGAAAGAGGGGGATACGAGCAGTACTTC.

The chain carries TRBV30 and TRBJ2-1; D is undetermined. The germline V and J ends were trimmed by 2 bases and 8 bases, with 16 bases remaining between them. The CDR3 totals 14 residues. CDR1 GTSNPN and CDR2 SVGIG come from the germline V gene (reference sequence). CDR3 sequence reads: CAWSRTRGIDEQFF. CDR3 nucleotides: TGTGCCTGGAGTCGAACCCGTGGTATAGATGAGCAGTTCTTC.

In its sample, this clone was seen a few times. The rearrangement joins TRBV6-5 to TRBJ2-5, with TRBD2 matching over 8 bases. Losses at the gene ends were 6 bases for V and 6 bases for J; bases not matched to a gene: 12. Germline loops: CDR1 MNHEY, CDR2 SVGAGI. The CDR3 runs to 15 residues. The DNA of the CDR3 is TGTGCCAGCAGACCCGCCCGGACTAGCACCCAGACCCAGTACTTC. Translated, it gives CASRPARTSTQTQYF.

This clone was found a few times. The V gene is TRBV15, the J gene TRBJ2-3; no definite D call. CDR1 LNHNV and CDR2 YYDKDF come from the germline V gene (reference sequence). Trimming removed 3 bases at V and 6 bases at J, with 10 bases between. CDR3 length: 13 amino acids. The CDR3 DNA is TGTGCCACCAGCAGGTACTTGCGTGATACGCAGTATTTT. Its translation is CATSRYLRDTQYF.

A note on this clone: Distinct nucleotide sequences in the sample also encode this CDR3. The CDR3 sequence: CAWSKYNEQFF. The CDR3, as DNA: TGTGCCTGGAGTAAATACAATGAGCAGTTCTTC. This chain uses TRBV30 with TRBJ2-1; no reliable D call. The germline gives CDR1 GTSNPN, CDR2 SVGIG (reference sequence). Trimming stripped 2 bases from V and 4 bases from J, with 3 bases between. The CDR3 length is 11 residues.

V and J are TRBV4-2 and TRBJ2-2; no definite D call. The ends were cut back, 0 bases at V and 4 bases at J, with 6 bases in the middle. The length of the CDR3 is 14 residues. Germline CDR1 LGHNA, CDR2 YNFKEQ. The CDR3 nucleotides read TGTGCCAGCAGCCAAGATACTACCACCGGGGAGCTGTTTTTT. Amino acid sequence: CASSQDTTTGELFF.

V gene TRBV7-3 combines with J gene TRBJ2-2; D possibly matches TRBD1 or TRBD2 (5 bases each). The CDR3 covers 14 residues. Germline values: CDR1 SGHTA, CDR2 FQGTGA. With 5 bases removed from V and 4 bases from J, the gap between germline ends came to 11 bases. The CDR3, as DNA: TGTGCCAGCAGCCGGGACGCCGTCACCGGGGAGCTGTTTTTT. Encoded protein: CASSRDAVTGELFF.

The V gene is TRBV9, the J gene TRBJ1-2; D gene unclear. This CDR3 region has 14 residues. The ends were cut back, 0 bases at V and 3 bases at J, with 9 bases in the middle. Germline V gene data show CDR1 as SGDLS and CDR2 as YYNGEE. CDR3 sequence reads: CASSVGASDYGYTF. In DNA, the CDR3 is TGTGCCAGCAGCGTAGGGGCCTCGGACTATGGCTACACCTTC.